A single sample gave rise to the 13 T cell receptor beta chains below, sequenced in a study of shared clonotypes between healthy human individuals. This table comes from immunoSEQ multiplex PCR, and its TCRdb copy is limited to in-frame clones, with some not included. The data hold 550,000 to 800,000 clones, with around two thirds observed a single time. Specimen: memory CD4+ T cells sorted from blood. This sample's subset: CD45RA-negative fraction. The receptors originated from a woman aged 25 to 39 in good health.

The CDR3: CASSYPIRDGATEAFF. CDR3 DNA: TGTGCCAGCAGCTACCCTATCCGGGACGGAGCGACTGAAGCTTTCTTT. This chain joins TRBV7-2 and TRBJ1-1; possible D gene TRBD1, 5 bases. V was shortened by 4 bases and J by 5 bases, with 20 bases between the two germline ends. This CDR3 has 16 amino acids. The germline gives CDR1 SGHTA, CDR2 FQGNSA.

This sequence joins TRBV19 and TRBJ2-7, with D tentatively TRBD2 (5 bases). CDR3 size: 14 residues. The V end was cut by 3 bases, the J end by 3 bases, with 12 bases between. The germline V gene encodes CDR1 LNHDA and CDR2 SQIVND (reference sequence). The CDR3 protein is CASSISSSHYEQYF. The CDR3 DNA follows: TGTGCCAGTAGTATTTCTAGCTCCCACTACGAGCAGTACTTC.

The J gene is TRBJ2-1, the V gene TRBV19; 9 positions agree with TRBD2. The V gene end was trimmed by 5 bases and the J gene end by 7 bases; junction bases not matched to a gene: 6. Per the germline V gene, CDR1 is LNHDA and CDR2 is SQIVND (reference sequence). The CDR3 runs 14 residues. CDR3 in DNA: TGTGCCAGTAGTGCCCGGCTAGCGGGGAATGAGCAGTTCTTC. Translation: CASSARLAGNEQFF. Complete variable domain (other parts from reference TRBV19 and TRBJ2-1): DGGITQSPKYLFRKEGQNVTLSCEQNLNHDAMYWYRQDPGQGLRLIYYSQIVNDFQKGDIAEGYSVSREKKESFPLTVTSAQKNPTAFYLCASSARLAGNEQFFGPGTRLTVL.

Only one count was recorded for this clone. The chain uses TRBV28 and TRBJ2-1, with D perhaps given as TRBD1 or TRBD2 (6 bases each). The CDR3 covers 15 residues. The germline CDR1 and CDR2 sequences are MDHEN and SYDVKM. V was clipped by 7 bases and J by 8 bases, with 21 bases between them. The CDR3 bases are TGTGCCAGCATCAACTCCCGGGTAGGGGGGTATGAGCAGTTCTTC. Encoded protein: CASINSRVGGYEQFF.

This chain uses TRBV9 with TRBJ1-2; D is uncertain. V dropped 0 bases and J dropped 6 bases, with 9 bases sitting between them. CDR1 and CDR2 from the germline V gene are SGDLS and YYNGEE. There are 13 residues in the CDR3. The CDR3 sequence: CASSVVEGNGYTF. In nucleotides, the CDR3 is TGTGCCAGCAGCGTAGTGGAAGGGAATGGCTACACCTTC.

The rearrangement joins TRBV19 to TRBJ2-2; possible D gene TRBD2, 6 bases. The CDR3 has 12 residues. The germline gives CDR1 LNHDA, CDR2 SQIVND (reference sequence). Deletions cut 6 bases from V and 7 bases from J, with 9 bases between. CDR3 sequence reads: CASRSGDGELFF. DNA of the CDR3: TGTGCCAGTAGGTCGGGGGACGGGGAGCTGTTTTTT. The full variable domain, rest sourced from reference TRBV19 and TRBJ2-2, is DGGITQSPKYLFRKEGQNVTLSCEQNLNHDAMYWYRQDPGQGLRLIYYSQIVNDFQKGDIAEGYSVSREKKESFPLTVTSAQKNPTAFYLCASRSGDGELFFGEGSRLTVL.

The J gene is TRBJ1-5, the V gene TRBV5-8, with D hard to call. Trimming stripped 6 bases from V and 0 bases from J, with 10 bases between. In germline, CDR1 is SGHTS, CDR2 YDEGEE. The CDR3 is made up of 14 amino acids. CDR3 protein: CASTPRYSNQPQHF. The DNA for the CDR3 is TGTGCCAGCACCCCTCGGTATAGCAATCAGCCCCAGCATTTT.

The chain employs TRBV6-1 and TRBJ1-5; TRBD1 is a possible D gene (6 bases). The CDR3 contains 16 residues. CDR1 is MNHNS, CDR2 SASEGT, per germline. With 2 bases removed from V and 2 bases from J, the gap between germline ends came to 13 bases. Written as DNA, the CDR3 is TGTGCCAGCAGTGAATACCAGGGGACGCGCAATCAGCCCCAGCATTTT. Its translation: CASSEYQGTRNQPQHF.

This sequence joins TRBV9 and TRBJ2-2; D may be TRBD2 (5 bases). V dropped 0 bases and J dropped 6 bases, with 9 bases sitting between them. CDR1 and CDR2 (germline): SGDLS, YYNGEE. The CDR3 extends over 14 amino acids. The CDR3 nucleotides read TGTGCCAGCAGCGTAGACCGGGAATCCGGGGAGCTGTTTTTT. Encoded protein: CASSVDRESGELFF.

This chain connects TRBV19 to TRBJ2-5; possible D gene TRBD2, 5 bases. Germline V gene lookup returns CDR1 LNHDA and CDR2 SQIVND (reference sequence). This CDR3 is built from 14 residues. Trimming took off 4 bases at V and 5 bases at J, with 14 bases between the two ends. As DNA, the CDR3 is TGTGCCAGTAGTAGTTTCGGGATTGGCGAGACCCAGTACTTC. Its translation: CASSSFGIGETQYF.

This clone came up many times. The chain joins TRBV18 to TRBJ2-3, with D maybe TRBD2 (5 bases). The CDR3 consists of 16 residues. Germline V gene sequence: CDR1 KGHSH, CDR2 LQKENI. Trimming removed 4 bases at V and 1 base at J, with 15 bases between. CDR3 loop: CASSRPGWSGTDTQYF. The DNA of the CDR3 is TGTGCCAGCTCACGACCGGGGTGGTCGGGCACAGATACGCAGTATTTT.

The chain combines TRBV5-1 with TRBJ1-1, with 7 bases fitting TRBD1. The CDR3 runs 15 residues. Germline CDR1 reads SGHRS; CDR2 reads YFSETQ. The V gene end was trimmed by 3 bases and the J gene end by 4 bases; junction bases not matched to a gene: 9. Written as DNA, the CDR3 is TGCGCCAGCAGCTCTTCCGGGACAGAAGGCACTGAAGCTTTCTTT. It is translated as CASSSSGTEGTEAFF.

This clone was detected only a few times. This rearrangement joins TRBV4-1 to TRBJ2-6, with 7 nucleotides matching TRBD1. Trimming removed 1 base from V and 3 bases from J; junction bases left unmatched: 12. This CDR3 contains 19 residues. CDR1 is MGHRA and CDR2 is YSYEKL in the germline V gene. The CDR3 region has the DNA TGCGCCAGCAGCCAAGGAGCTCTACAGGGGATTGGTGGGGCCAACGTCCTGACTTTC. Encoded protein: CASSQGALQGIGGANVLTF.